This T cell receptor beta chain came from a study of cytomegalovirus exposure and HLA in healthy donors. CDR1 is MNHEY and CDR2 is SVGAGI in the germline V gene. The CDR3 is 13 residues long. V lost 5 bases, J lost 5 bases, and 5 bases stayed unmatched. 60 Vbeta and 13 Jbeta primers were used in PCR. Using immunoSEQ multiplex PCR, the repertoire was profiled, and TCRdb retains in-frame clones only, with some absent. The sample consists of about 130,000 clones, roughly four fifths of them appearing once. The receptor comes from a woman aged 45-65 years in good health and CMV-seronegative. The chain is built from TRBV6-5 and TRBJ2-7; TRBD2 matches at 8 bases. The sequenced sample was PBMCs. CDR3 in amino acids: CASSRLREDEQYV. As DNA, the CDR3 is TGTGCCAGCAGTCGGCTGCGGGAGGACGAGCAGTACGTC.